Ten or more counts support the clone carrying this T cell receptor beta chain. This record belongs to a study of T cells after posttransplantation cyclophosphamide. The CDR3 is 15 residues long. J lost 1 base, V lost 4 bases, and 5 bases had no gene match. Per germline, CDR1 SGHRS and CDR2 YFSETQ. Produced via immunoSEQ multiplex PCR; TCRdb's table is partial and in-frame only. The sample holds around 35,000 clones, and no clone turns up only once. This chain uses TRBV5-1 with TRBJ1-3, with 7 nucleotides matching TRBD1. Sequenced: PBMCs. The clonotype was recovered from a girl under 18 in good health, CMV-negative, and a related stem cell transplant donor. CDR3 in DNA: TGCGCCAGCAGCCGAGGGACAGTTTCTGGAAACACCATATATTTT. This sequence encodes CASSRGTVSGNTIYF.